This entry describes one T cell receptor (beta chain). Its antigen is unidentified. The data originate from a study of cytomegalovirus exposure and HLA in healthy donors. General study findings and limits: Previous analysis showed most TCR beta V segments were productive about 90% or about 30% of the time. What a later analysis showed was that several of the most significant clusters appeared linked to common viral pathogens.

Healthy bone marrow donors supplied every sample. Use of 60 Vbeta and 13 Jbeta primers characterized the PCR. Profiled with immunoSEQ multiplex PCR; TCRdb holds only in-frame clones, not every one. The sample carries roughly 90,000 clones, 65% to 90% recorded once. Germline trimming cut 4 bases from V and 7 bases from J; bases unmatched to any gene: 3. The CDR3 runs to 15 residues. The germline gives CDR1 SGHAT, CDR2 FQNNGV. The TCR comes from a man aged 25-45 years in good health and CMV-seropositive. The source material was PBMCs. The rearrangement uses TRBV11-2 and TRBJ2-1; 14 nucleotides match TRBD2. The CDR3, as DNA: TGTGCCAGCAGCTGGACTAGCGGGGGGAGTAATGAGCAGTTCTTC. This translates into CASSWTSGGSNEQFF.